Listed here are 17 T cell receptor beta chains from one sample, sequenced in a study of CD8+CD57+ T cells in acquired aplastic anemia. Those patients picked for sequencing had displayed CD8+CD57+ cell expansion on flow cytometry. Genomic DNA, the template, was used for profiling of the TCR beta VDJ and CDR3. In TCRdb, the reads were re-called with MiXCR into one record per CDR3 protein. Here the sample spans roughly 200,000 distinct CDR3 sequences, nearly 65% being singletons. Sequencing was performed on sorted CD4+, CD8+, or CD8+CD57+ T cells (not recorded which) from PBMCs. The origin of the receptors is a human donor with aplastic anemia.

V usage is TRBV12-3 or TRBV12-4 and J usage is TRBJ1-3, with D maybe TRBD1 (5 bases). The CDR3 is 15 residues long. V was clipped by 4 bases and J by 1 base, with 11 bases between them. The CDR3 coding sequence is TGTGCCAGCAGTTCCGGGACGGCATCTGGAAACACCATATATTTT. The encoded protein is CASSSGTASGNTIYF.

The J gene is TRBJ2-2, the V gene TRBV15; 7 bases fit TRBD1. The germline V gene encodes CDR1 LNHNV and CDR2 YYDKDF (reference sequence). CDR3 length equals 16 residues. V lost 4 bases, J lost 0 bases, and 5 bases stayed unmatched. The CDR3 DNA follows: TGTGCCACCAGCAACAGGGGCGTCGCGAACACCGGGGAGCTGTTTTTT. Translating it yields CATSNRGVANTGELFF.

This clonotype appeared a few times. This chain connects TRBV15 to TRBJ2-7, with 8 bases aligning to TRBD1. Germline CDR1 is LNHNV and CDR2 is YYDKDF (reference sequence). The CDR3 has 15 residues. Germline trimming cut 0 bases from V and 2 bases from J; bases unmatched to any gene: 3. CDR3 in amino acids: CATSREAQGAYEQYF. CDR3 coding DNA: TGTGCCACCAGCAGAGAGGCACAGGGGGCCTACGAGCAGTACTTC.

This clonotype was seen a few times. V and J are TRBV10-3 and TRBJ1-2; D remains unclear. This CDR3 has 14 amino acids. Germline V gives CDR1 ENHRY, CDR2 SYGVKD. Trimming removed 2 bases at V and 7 bases at J, with 14 bases between. The DNA for the CDR3 is TGTGCCATCAGTGAGCAAATCGGGATTAGTGGCTACACCTTC. This sequence encodes CAISEQIGISGYTF.

The V and J genes are TRBV25-1 and TRBJ1-6; tentatively, D is TRBD1 (6 bases). From germline, CDR1 is MGHDK and CDR2 SYGVNS. V lost 3 bases to trimming and J lost 5 bases, with 8 bases between them. CDR3 length: 14 residues. The DNA for the CDR3 is TGTGCCAGCAGTGAGGGGGGCGATAATTCACCCCTCCACTTT. Its translation: CASSEGGDNSPLHF.

There are a few counts of this clonotype. V and J are TRBV7-3 and TRBJ2-1; possible D gene TRBD2, 5 bases. CDR1 is SGHTA, CDR2 FQGTGA, per germline. This CDR3 has 13 residues. V was clipped by 4 bases and J by 3 bases, with 7 bases between them. The CDR3 region is CASSSGVYNEQFF. DNA of the CDR3: TGTGCCAGCAGCTCCGGGGTCTACAATGAGCAGTTCTTC.

The chain carries TRBV2 and TRBJ1-1; 8 bases line up with TRBD1. CDR1 is SNHLY, CDR2 FYNNEI, per germline. The CDR3 is 14 residues long. V gave up 7 bases and J gave up 5 bases; unmatched junction bases: 9. As DNA, the CDR3 is TGTGCCAGCAACCTAATACAGGGGGGGACTGAAGCTTTCTTT. This encodes CASNLIQGGTEAFF.

The chain recombines TRBV29-1 with TRBJ1-1; the match to TRBD1 covers 7 bases. V lost 5 bases and J lost 5; bases outside the gene matches: 5. Germline values: CDR1 SQVTM, CDR2 ANQGSEA. The CDR3 length is 12 residues. CDR3 amino acids: CSVQGGRTEAFF. The CDR3 nucleotides read TGCAGCGTTCAGGGGGGCAGGACTGAAGCTTTCTTT.

This chain's CDR3 is CSASDRVSGYTF. The CDR3 nucleotides are TGCAGTGCATCGGACAGGGTCTCTGGCTACACCTTC. The chain has TRBV20-1 and TRBJ1-2, with 8 positions matching TRBD1. Germline-derived CDR1 and CDR2 are DFQATT and SNEGSKA (reference sequence). This CDR3 is 12 amino acids long. With 6 bases clipped from V and 7 bases from J, the junction kept 7 bases outside the gene matches.

This clonotype was detected once. One junction end does not reproduce the germline sequence, and a read error may be involved. CDR3 amino acids: CASSSWGGHQETRHF. CDR3 DNA: TGTGCCAGCAGCTCGTGGGGGGGACACCAAGAGACCCGGCACTTC. This rearrangement joins TRBV7-8 to TRBJ2-5, with TRBD2 as a possible D gene (7 bases). CDR3 length: 15 amino acids. CDR1 is SGHVS and CDR2 is FQNEAQ in the germline V gene.

In the case of this clonotype: Without the conserved terminal phenylalanine or tryptophan, this CDR3 likely stems from a read error. This chain links TRBV12-3 or TRBV12-4 with TRBJ1-6; 8 bases are a match to TRBD1. This CDR3 has 14 residues. The CDR3 loop is CASGATGANSPLHL. In DNA form, the CDR3 reads TGTGCCAGCGGGGCGACAGGGGCTAATTCGCCCCTCCACCTT.

This clonotype has more than one count but fewer than ten. This chain joins TRBV2 and TRBJ2-1; 8 nucleotides line up with TRBD1. The germline gives CDR1 SNHLY, CDR2 FYNNEI. With V trimmed by 10 bases and J by 2 bases, 10 bases remained unmatched. CDR3 length: 15 residues. The CDR3 nucleotides are TGTGCCACCTCCCCCGGACAGGGTCCCTACAATGAGCAGTTCTTC. Its translation: CATSPGQGPYNEQFF.

Only a few counts were recorded for this clonotype. This chain uses TRBV10-1 with TRBJ2-3; no reliable D call. V was cut by 2 bases and J by 5 bases, with 11 bases left in between. Per germline, CDR1 WNHNN and CDR2 SYGVQD (reference sequence). This CDR3 is built from 14 residues. The DNA of the CDR3 is TGCGCCAGCAGTGAGAGAAGGGATGGAGATACGCAGTATTTT. Amino acids: CASSERRDGDTQYF.

This clonotype was detected ten times or more. V is TRBV12-3 or TRBV12-4 and J is TRBJ1-2; 10 bases map to TRBD1. Trimming removed 5 bases from V and 6 bases from J; junction bases left unmatched: 9. CDR3 length equals 15 residues. Here the CDR3 reads CASSHGTGVGDGYTF. The CDR3 nucleotides are TGTGCCAGCAGTCACGGGACAGGGGTTGGGGATGGCTACACCTTC.

This clonotype was recorded at least ten times. J is TRBJ2-7 and V is TRBV2; no clear D. CDR1 and CDR2 (germline): SNHLY, FYNNEI. Between the trimmed V and J ends, which lost 6 bases and 0 bases, there was a span of 9 bases. This CDR3 is 13 amino acids long. The chain's CDR3 is CASRAIDSYEQYF. The CDR3 DNA reads as TGTGCCAGCAGGGCCATCGACTCCTACGAGCAGTACTTC.

This rearrangement joins TRBV20-1 to TRBJ1-5; D gene uncertain. The CDR3 has 13 amino acids. The germline V gene encodes CDR1 DFQATT and CDR2 SNEGSKA (reference sequence). Trimming stripped 4 bases from V and 5 bases from J, with 12 bases between. CDR3 sequence: CSATAGSHQPQHF. In DNA form, the CDR3 reads TGCAGTGCTACGGCCGGGAGTCATCAGCCCCAGCATTTT.

On this clonotype: A read error may explain this, as a much larger clone is one base away. The rearrangement links TRBV5-4 to TRBJ2-7, with D possibly matching TRBD1 (5 bases). V was trimmed by 4 bases and J by 5 bases, leaving 16 bases between them. This CDR3 is 14 amino acids long. In germline, CDR1 is SGHNT, CDR2 YYREEE (reference sequence). The CDR3 DNA reads TGTGCCAGCAGCGCAGGGATAGCAAAGAACGAGCAGTACTTC. It is translated as CASSAGIAKNEQYF. Using reference TRBV5-4 and TRBJ2-7 for the parts outside the CDR3, the full variable domain is ETGVTQSPTHLIKTRGQQVTLRCSSQSGHNTVSWYQQALGQGPQFIFQYYREEENGRGNFPPRFSGLQFPNYSSELNVNALELDDSALYLCASSAGIAKNEQYFGPGTRLTVT.